Presented here are 9 T cell receptor beta chains from one specimen sequenced in a study of T-cell memory formation after mild COVID-19. In TCRdb, the 5' RACE reads were re-called with MiXCR into one record per CDR3 protein. The repertoire consists of about 360,000 distinct CDR3 sequences, with around an eighth occurring once and the leading ten covering roughly 22%. Sequencing was done on a sample of PBMCs or a T cell subset sorted from them (not recorded which). These receptors all stem from a young man who had mild COVID-19 (a few samples of this study predate the infection). Cell type and time point are not known.

V is TRBV9 and J is TRBJ2-7, with a possible D match to TRBD1 (7 bases). V lost 6 bases and J lost 3, with 22 bases in between. The CDR3 extends over 16 amino acids. Germline V gene data show CDR1 as SGDLS and CDR2 as YYNGEE. CDR3 residues: CASISPRRGRDYEQYV. The CDR3 DNA reads as TGTGCCAGCATCAGCCCCAGGAGGGGGCGCGACTACGAGCAGTACGTC.

The CDR3 DNA is TGCGCCAGCTCGGCACGACTAGGGGAGCTGTTTTTT. It is translated as CASSARLGELFF. The V call is TRBV5-1, the J call TRBJ2-2; TRBD2 is a possible D gene (5 bases). The CDR3 length is 12 residues. Germline values: CDR1 SGHRS, CDR2 YFSETQ. Trimming pared 7 bases from V and 8 bases from J, leaving 12 bases between.

The chain carries TRBV7-3 and TRBJ2-6; possibly TRBD2 for D (6 bases). Trimming left V 1 base short and J 2 bases short, with 9 bases between. The CDR3 loop spans 16 amino acids. Per germline, CDR1 SGHTA and CDR2 FQGTGA. As DNA, the CDR3 is TGTGCCAGCAGCTTAAGTGCGGGGACTGGGGCCAACGTCCTGACTTTC. As protein: CASSLSAGTGANVLTF.

The genes are TRBV6-5 and TRBJ1-1; 7 positions agree with TRBD1. Germline V gene lookup returns CDR1 MNHEY and CDR2 SVGAGI. The V segment lost 5 bases and the J segment 3 bases; nucleotides outside the gene matches: 6. This CDR3 spans 14 amino acids. In nucleotides, the CDR3 is TGTGCCAGCAGTCCACGACAGGGATACACTGAAGCTTTCTTT. This codes for CASSPRQGYTEAFF.

The rearrangement joins TRBV27 to TRBJ1-6; 8 bases are a match to TRBD1. The CDR3 is 15 residues long. Looked up from germline, CDR1 is MNHEY and CDR2 is SMNVEV (reference sequence). After removal of 5 bases from V and 10 bases from J, the junction contained 10 bases not matched to a gene. CDR3 sequence: CASSPSDRVGSPLHF. CDR3 DNA sequence: TGTGCCAGCAGTCCCTCGGACAGGGTGGGATCACCCCTCCACTTT.

The chain is built from TRBV27 and TRBJ2-7, with 7 bases identical to TRBD2. The V gene end was trimmed by 0 bases and the J gene end by 3 bases; junction bases not matched to a gene: 2. The length of the CDR3 is 14 residues. The germline gives CDR1 MNHEY, CDR2 SMNVEV (reference sequence). The CDR3 nucleotides read TGTGCCAGCAGTTTATCCCCGGGGGGCTACGAGCAGTACTTC. This gives the protein CASSLSPGGYEQYF.

This chain joins TRBV27 and TRBJ2-7; 8 bases align to TRBD1. The CDR3 contains 13 residues. Germline CDR1 is MNHEY and CDR2 is SMNVEV (reference sequence). The trim removed 1 base at V and 9 bases at J, leaving 5 bases unmatched. This chain's CDR3 is CASSLYYGQGQYF. DNA of the CDR3: TGTGCCAGCAGTTTATACTACGGACAGGGGCAGTACTTC.

The chain employs TRBV3-1 and TRBJ1-1, with 9 bases fitting TRBD1. The CDR3 has 16 residues. Trimming at V came to 3 bases and at J to 8 bases, leaving 13 bases not matched to a gene. The germline V gene has CDR1 LGHDT and CDR2 YNNKEL (reference sequence). This CDR3 is CASSQAGTGGRTEAFF. As DNA, the CDR3 is TGTGCCAGCAGCCAGGCGGGAACAGGGGGCCGGACGGAAGCTTTCTTT.

The table lists this clonotype with many counts. The chain links TRBV5-1 to TRBJ2-7; D gene unclear. V gave up 0 bases and J gave up 3 bases, with 10 bases separating them. The CDR3 sequence is 14 residues long. The germline V gene has CDR1 SGHRS and CDR2 YFSETQ. The CDR3 reads CASSLVVIGYEQYV. CDR3 DNA sequence: TGCGCCAGCAGCTTGGTTGTGATAGGCTACGAGCAGTACGTC.